What follows is one TCR beta chain and its context. This specimen belongs to a study of cytotoxic CD8 clonotypes in ibrutinib-treated CLL. Study information: The study included 11 relapsed/refractory and 15 treatment-naive patients; 17 had IGHV unmutated disease.

Using immunoSEQ multiplex PCR, the repertoire was profiled, and TCRdb retains in-frame clones only, with some absent. The profile covers 100,000 or so clones, with roughly 60% appearing a single time and 30% to 45% taken by the ten largest. Germline assignment: CDR1 SQVTM and CDR2 ANQGSEA. With 5 bases removed from V and 1 base from J, the gap between germline ends came to 14 bases. This CDR3 is built from 14 residues. Sequencing was performed on PBMCs, taken after 24 months of ibrutinib treatment. The clonotype originates from a human donor with chronic lymphocytic leukemia. The rearrangement joins TRBV29-1 to TRBJ1-1; TRBD1 might be the D (6 bases). The CDR3 region has the DNA TGCAGCGTTTCGGGGGGCGCGGGGAACACTGAAGCTTTCTTT. Its protein is CSVSGGAGNTEAFF.